This TCR beta chain was sequenced in a study of blood T cell repertoires in COVID-19. Across the study: The United States, Italy and Spain were the sources of the acute and convalescent COVID-19 samples. T cells, B-cell-depleted T cells, or PBMCs provided the cDNA or gDNA that served as material.

Under the authors' procedure: Amplification from reference gene primers served as the basis for estimated nucleated cell counts. Only in-frame clones appear in the TCRdb table, and some are missing; sequencing was by immunoSEQ multiplex PCR. V, J and clone size derive from that table, while D and trimming were established from the DNA sequence. This sample has fewer than 20,000 clones, with about 91% found just once. The J segment lost 5 bases and the V segment lost 5 bases, leaving 9 bases of the junction unmatched. Germline loops: CDR1 SNHLY, CDR2 FYNNEI. The CDR3 is made up of 15 amino acids. This clone was seen once.

The sequence derives from a human donor in a cohort sampled during active COVID-19. V gene TRBV2 combines with J gene TRBJ2-4; 7 bases fit TRBD1. The specimen sequenced was peripheral blood. The CDR3 DNA is TGTGCCAGCAGTATCGCCCGGACAGGCGAAAACATTCAGTACTTC. Residues: CASSIARTGENIQYF.